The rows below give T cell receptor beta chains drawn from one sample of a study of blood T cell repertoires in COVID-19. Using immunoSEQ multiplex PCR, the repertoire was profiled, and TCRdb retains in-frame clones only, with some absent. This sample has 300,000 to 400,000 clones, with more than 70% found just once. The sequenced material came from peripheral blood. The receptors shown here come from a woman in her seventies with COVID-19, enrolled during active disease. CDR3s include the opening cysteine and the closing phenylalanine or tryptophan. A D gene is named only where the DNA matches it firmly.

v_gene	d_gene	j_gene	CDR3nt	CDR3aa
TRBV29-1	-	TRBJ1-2	TGCAGCGTTGAAGGGGGAGGGACGGGCTACACCTTC	CSVEGGGTGYTF
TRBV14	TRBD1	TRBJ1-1	TGTGCCAGCAGCCATCGACAGGGGTTGGGTAACACTGAAGCTTTCTTT	CASSHRQGLGNTEAFF
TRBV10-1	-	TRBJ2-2	TGCGCCAGCAGAGGCAGAGGAGGAGCCACCGGGGAGCTGTTTTTT	CASRGRGGATGELFF
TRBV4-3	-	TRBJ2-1	TGCGCCAGCAGCCAAGAAACGGGGAGCTCCTACAATGAGCAGTTCTTC	CASSQETGSSYNEQFF
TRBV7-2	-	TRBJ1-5	TGTGCCAGCAGCTTACAGGGCTACCAGCCCCAGCATTTT	CASSLQGYQPQHF
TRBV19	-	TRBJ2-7	TGTGCCAGTACGGACTGGAACTACGAGCAGTACTTC	CASTDWNYEQYF
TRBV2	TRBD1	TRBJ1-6	TGTGCCAGCAGTGGGGAGGCAGGGGGCCGAGGTAATTCACCCCTCCACTTT	CASSGEAGGRGNSPLHF
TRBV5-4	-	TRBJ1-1	TGTGCCAGCAGCGCGGACAGCATGAACACTGAAGCTTTCTTT	CASSADSMNTEAFF
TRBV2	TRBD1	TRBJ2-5	TGTGCCAGCAGTGAGGGGACAGGGACCCAGTACTTC	CASSEGTGTQYF
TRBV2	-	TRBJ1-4	TGTGCCAGCAGTGAGGGAGGGGAAAAACTGTTTTTT	CASSEGGEKLFF
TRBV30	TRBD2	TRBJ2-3	TGTGCCTGTGCACTAGCGGGAATCACAGATACGCAGTATTTT	CACALAGITDTQYF
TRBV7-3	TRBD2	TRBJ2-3	TGTGCCAGCAGCTCAACTAGCGGGACCACAGATACGCAGTATTTT	CASSSTSGTTDTQYF
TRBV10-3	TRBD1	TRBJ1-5	TGTGCCGCCCGCGAAGGGGGGACAGGGGATCAGCCCCAGCATTTT	CAAREGGTGDQPQHF
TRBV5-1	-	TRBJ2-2	TGCGCCAGCAGCTTGGCGGCGGGGGCCACCGGGGAGCTGTTTTTT	CASSLAAGATGELFF
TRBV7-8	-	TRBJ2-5	TGTGCCAGCAGCCCCCGAGGGGGAGAGACCCAGTACTTC	CASSPRGGETQYF
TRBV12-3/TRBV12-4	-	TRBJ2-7	TGTGCCAGCAGTGGTCCTATTAGGCAGTACTTC	CASSGPIRQYF
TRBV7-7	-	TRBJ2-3	TGTGCCAGCTCGGACGGGCAGGGATACACAGATACGCAGTATTTT	CASSDGQGYTDTQYF